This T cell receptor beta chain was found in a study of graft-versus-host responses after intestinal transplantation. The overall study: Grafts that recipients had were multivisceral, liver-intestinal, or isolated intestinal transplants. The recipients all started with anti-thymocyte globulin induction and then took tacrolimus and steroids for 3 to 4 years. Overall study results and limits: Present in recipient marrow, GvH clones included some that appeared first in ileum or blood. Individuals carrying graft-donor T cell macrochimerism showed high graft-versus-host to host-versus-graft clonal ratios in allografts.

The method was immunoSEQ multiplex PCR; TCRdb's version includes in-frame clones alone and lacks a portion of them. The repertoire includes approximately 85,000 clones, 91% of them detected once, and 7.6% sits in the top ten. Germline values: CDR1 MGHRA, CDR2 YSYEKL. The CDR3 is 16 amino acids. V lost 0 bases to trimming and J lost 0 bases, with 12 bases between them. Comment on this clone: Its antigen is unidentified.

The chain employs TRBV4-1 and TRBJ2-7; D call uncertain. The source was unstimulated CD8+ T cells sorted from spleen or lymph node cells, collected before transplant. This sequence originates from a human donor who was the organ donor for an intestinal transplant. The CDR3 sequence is CASSQDLGYSSYEQYF. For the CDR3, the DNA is TGCGCCAGCAGCCAAGATCTAGGCTACAGCTCCTACGAGCAGTACTTC.